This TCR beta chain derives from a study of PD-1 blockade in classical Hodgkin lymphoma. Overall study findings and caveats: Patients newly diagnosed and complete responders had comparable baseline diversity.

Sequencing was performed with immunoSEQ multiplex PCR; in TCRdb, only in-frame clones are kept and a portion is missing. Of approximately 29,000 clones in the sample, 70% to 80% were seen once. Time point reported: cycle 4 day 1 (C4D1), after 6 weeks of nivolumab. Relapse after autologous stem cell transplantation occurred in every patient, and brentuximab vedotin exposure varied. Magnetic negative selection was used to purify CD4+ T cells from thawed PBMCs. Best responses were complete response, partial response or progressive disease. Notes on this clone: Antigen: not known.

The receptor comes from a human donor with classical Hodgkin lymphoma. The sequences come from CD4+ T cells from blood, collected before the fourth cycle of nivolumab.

The DNA of the CDR3 is TGCAGCGCTCGCCTAGAACAGAACACTGAAGCTTTCTTT. Protein sequence: CSARLEQNTEAFF. This chain connects TRBV29-1 to TRBJ1-1; D remains ambiguous. The CDR3 length is 13 residues. Looked up from germline, CDR1 is SQVTM and CDR2 is ANQGSEA. V was trimmed by 7 bases and J by 1 base, leaving 13 bases between them.